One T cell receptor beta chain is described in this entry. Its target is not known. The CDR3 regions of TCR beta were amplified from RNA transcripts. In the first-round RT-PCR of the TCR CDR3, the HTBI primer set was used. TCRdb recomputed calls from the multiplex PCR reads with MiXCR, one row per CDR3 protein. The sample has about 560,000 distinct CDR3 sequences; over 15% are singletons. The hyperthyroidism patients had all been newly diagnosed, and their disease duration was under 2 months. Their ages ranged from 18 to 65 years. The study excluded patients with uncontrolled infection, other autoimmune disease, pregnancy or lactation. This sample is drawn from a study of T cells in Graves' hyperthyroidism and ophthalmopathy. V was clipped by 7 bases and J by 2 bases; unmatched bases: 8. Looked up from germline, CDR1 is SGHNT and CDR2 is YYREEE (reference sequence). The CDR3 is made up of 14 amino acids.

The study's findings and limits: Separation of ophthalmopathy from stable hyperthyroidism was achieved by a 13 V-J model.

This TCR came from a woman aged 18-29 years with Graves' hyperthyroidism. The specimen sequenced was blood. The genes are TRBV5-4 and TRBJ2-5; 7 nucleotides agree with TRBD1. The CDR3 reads CASGPRTGQETQYF. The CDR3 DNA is TGTGCCAGCGGCCCCCGGACAGGTCAAGAGACCCAGTACTTC.